This TCR beta chain comes out of a study of blood T cell repertoires in COVID-19. Study as a whole: Material from acute and convalescent COVID-19 was sourced from the United States, Italy and Spain.

The CDR3 sequence is 15 residues long. Germline V lookup: CDR1 SGDLS, CDR2 YYNGEE. V lost 2 bases to trimming and J lost 2 bases; unmatched junction nucleotides: 2. Method: immunoSEQ multiplex PCR; TCRdb's copy keeps in-frame clones and lacks some. This table holds about 80,000 clones, around 80% found once. The receptor was derived from a man older than 75 with active or convalescent COVID-19. The sample taken for sequencing was peripheral blood. The rearrangement joins TRBV9 to TRBJ1-1; 11 bases agree with TRBD1. The CDR3 protein is CASSVGQGVNTEAFF. DNA for the CDR3: TGTGCCAGCAGCGTGGGACAGGGGGTTAACACTGAAGCTTTCTTT.